The 10 T cell receptor beta chains below all came from one sample that was sequenced in a study of T cell clonality in common variable immunodeficiency. Their cognate antigens are unknown. Study results and caveats: Reportedly, TCR beta sequences from common variable immunodeficiency showed fewer deletions and N-nucleotide insertions.

Measured with immunoSEQ multiplex PCR; TCRdb has only the in-frame clones, and not every one. The sample lists roughly 30,000 clones, none appearing once, the ten largest making up roughly 3.2%. Sequencing input: peripheral blood mononuclear cells. These receptors were taken from a human donor with common variable immunodeficiency.

This clone was counted at least ten times. The read halts 3 residues ahead of the CDR3 end, with the missing end drawn from the germline J gene. The chain has TRBV2 and TRBJ1-1, with 10 nucleotides matching TRBD1. The CDR3 spans 14 residues. The junction had 7 bases not matched to a gene; V was cut back by 5 bases and J by 7 bases. Germline-derived CDR1 and CDR2 are SNHLY and FYNNEI. Incomplete CDR3 DNA: TGTGCCAGCAGTTCCACCGGGACAGGGGTTGAA. This encodes CASSSTGTGVE. The full CDR3 reads CASSSTGTGVEAFF.

This clone was counted ten times or more. Sequencing ends 3 residues short of the CDR3 end; the germline J gene provides the rest. The genes are TRBV10-3 and TRBJ1-1; TRBD1 might be the D (5 bases). With 4 bases removed from V and 7 bases from J, the gap between germline ends came to 7 bases. The V gene's germline CDR1 is ENHRY and CDR2 SYGVKD. The CDR3 contains 11 residues. The CDR3 is CAISGDSEAFF. Partial CDR3 DNA: TGTGCCATCAGTGGTGACAGTGAA.

Of note for this clone: The read ends 3 residues early relative to the CDR3; the germline J gene fills the gap. J is TRBJ1-5 and V is TRBV7-2; perhaps TRBD1 as D (6 bases). The ends were cut back, 5 bases at V and 0 bases at J, with 11 bases in the middle. The V gene's germline CDR1 is SGHTA and CDR2 FQGNSA. This CDR3 has 15 residues. CDR3 sequence: CASSPQGYSNQPQHF. Incomplete CDR3 DNA: TGTGCCAGCAGCCCACAGGGATATAGCAATCAGCCC.

The sample holds many counts of this clone. Read coverage stops 3 residues before the CDR3 terminus; the germline J gene supplies the remainder. J is TRBJ2-5 and V is TRBV20-1; TRBD2 matches at 7 bases. V dropped 1 base and J dropped 5; count of bases not matched to a gene: 22. Germline V gives CDR1 DFQATT, CDR2 SNEGSKA (reference sequence). CDR3 length: 19 amino acids. Here the CDR3 reads CSARVPGLVLGSFWETQYF. Incomplete CDR3 DNA: TGCAGTGCTAGAGTACCCGGACTAGTATTAGGGTCGTTCTGGGAGACC.

This clone was detected only a few times. The observed sequence ends 3 residues before the CDR3 terminus, with the missing tail filled in from the germline J gene. The V gene is TRBV5-1, the J gene TRBJ1-3; the D gene is possibly TRBD1 (5 bases). The CDR3 totals 13 residues. Trimming stripped 7 bases from V and 8 bases from J, with 16 bases between. Germline V gene sequence: CDR1 SGHRS, CDR2 YFSETQ. The sequenced part of the CDR3 DNA is TGCGCCAGCTACAACCGTGGGGCCCACACC. The encoded protein is CASYNRGAHT. The complete CDR3 protein is CASYNRGAHTIYF.

Turning to this clone: The CDR3 is cut off 3 residues early in the read; its end comes from the germline J gene. Within the sample, other DNA sequences also encode this same CDR3. The V call is TRBV2, the J call TRBJ1-5; TRBD1 matches 9 bases. V lost 6 bases to trimming and J lost 2 bases; unmatched junction nucleotides: 2. Germline V gene data show CDR1 as SNHLY and CDR2 as FYNNEI. The CDR3 is 14 residues long. Incomplete CDR3 DNA: TGTGCCAGCAGGGACAGGGGAGGCAATCAGCCC. Translating it yields CASRDRGGNQP. The whole CDR3 sequence reads CASRDRGGNQPQHF.

This clone occurred many times. Read data end 3 residues before the CDR3 end; the end is taken from the germline J gene. The chain carries TRBV5-4 and TRBJ1-1; D perhaps matches TRBD1 (5 bases). Trimming shortened V by 0 bases and J by 0 bases, and 6 bases separated the two germline ends. This CDR3 comprises 14 residues. Germline CDR1 and CDR2: SGHNT and YYREEE (reference sequence). Partial CDR3 DNA: TGTGCCAGCAGCTTGGGACAGATGAACACTGAA. It yields the protein CASSLGQMNTE. The whole CDR3 protein is CASSLGQMNTEAFF.

This clone was seen only a few times. Read coverage stops 3 residues before the CDR3 terminus; the germline J gene supplies the remainder. This sequence joins TRBV20-1 and TRBJ2-7, with 9 bases lining up with TRBD2. The junction had 2 bases not matched to a gene; V was cut back by 4 bases and J by 4 bases. The CDR3 loop spans 12 amino acids. Germline CDR1 and CDR2: DFQATT and SNEGSKA (reference sequence). Incomplete CDR3 DNA: TGCAGTGCTAAACTAGCGGGTTACGAG. Encoded protein: CSAKLAGYE. The whole CDR3 sequence reads CSAKLAGYEQYF.

This clone was seen at least ten times. The observed sequence ends 3 residues before the CDR3 terminus, with the missing tail filled in from the germline J gene. The chain is built from TRBV5-1 and TRBJ1-2, with 7 bases identical to TRBD1. CDR1 is SGHRS, CDR2 YFSETQ, per germline. V shed 2 bases, J shed 5 bases, and the junction held 3 bases outside the gene matches. The CDR3 spans 13 residues. The CDR3 loop reads CASSFWTGYGYTF. CDR3 bases read: TGCGCCAGCAGCTTCTGGACAGGATATGGC.

A remark on this clone: The read terminates 3 residues ahead of where the CDR3 ends, so the germline J gene completes it. V and J are TRBV5-6 and TRBJ2-1, with D possibly TRBD1 on 5 matching bases. Germline loops: CDR1 SGHDT, CDR2 YYEEEE. Trimming cost V 1 base and J 9 bases, with 17 bases left between them. The CDR3 has 15 residues. Partial CDR3 DNA: TGTGCCAGCAGCTTGTATCAGGCTCAGGGTGGTGAG. Protein sequence: CASSLYQAQGGE. The whole CDR3 sequence reads CASSLYQAQGGEQFF.